The clone carrying this T cell receptor beta chain was seen a few times. Its matching antigen is unknown. Per germline, CDR1 SGHRS and CDR2 YFSETQ. Trimming removed 0 bases at V and 3 bases at J, with 9 bases between. The CDR3 length is 14 residues. This sample is part of a study of human T cells and chemical hapten exposure. Study context: Enrolled patients were predominantly female and had alopecia areata, totalis or universalis.

Individual cDNA molecules (in the library) carried attached unique molecular identifiers. TCRdb called the RACE reads again in MiXCR, with one record for every CDR3 protein. The sample carries roughly 250,000 distinct CDR3 sequences, around 9.3% recorded once. Study observations and caveats: There were significantly more large CDR3 similarity clusters among expanded TCRs than among controls. TCRs at high frequency, those above 1 in 1000, did not change with DPC sensitization.

Time point indicated: pre-sensitization, week 0. Treatment noted: therapeutic diphenylcyclopropenone sensitization with weekly scalp DPC. The chain carries TRBV5-1 and TRBJ1-1; maybe TRBD1 (5 bases). The material sequenced was whole blood, taken in connection with sensitization to the hapten diphenylcyclopropenone (DPC). The origin of this receptor is a woman aged 40 to 49 with alopecia areata. Some clones in this sample may be carry-over from other donors' samples. The CDR3 nucleotides are TGCGCCAGCAGCTTGGTGAAGGGACACACTGAAGCTTTCTTT. It encodes CASSLVKGHTEAFF.